These 2 T cell receptor beta chains originate from one sample sequenced in a study of blood T cell repertoires in COVID-19. Assay: immunoSEQ multiplex PCR; the TCRdb copy retains only in-frame clones and omits some. This sample yields a few hundred thousand clones, of which roughly 86% are seen a single time; more than 6.5% belongs to the top ten. The sample consisted of peripheral blood. The source is a woman in her 70s with active or convalescent COVID-19.

About this clone itself: A clone one base away is much larger, so this may be a read error. The gene calls are TRBV12-3 or TRBV12-4 and TRBJ1-1; D ambiguous. This CDR3 region has 11 residues. The ends were cut back, 6 bases at V and 1 base at J, with 3 bases in the middle. The CDR3 region has the DNA TGTGCCAGCAGGGCGAACACTGAAGCTTTCTTT. Encoded protein: CASRANTEAFF.

In this sample, this clone turned up once. This chain joins TRBV6-1 and TRBJ1-6; no clear D. The V and J ends lost 2 bases and 0 bases respectively, with 11 bases between them. The CDR3 has 17 residues. Germline assignment: CDR1 MNHNS and CDR2 SASEGT. The CDR3 here is CASSEPASSSYNSPLHF. CDR3 coding DNA: TGTGCCAGCAGTGAACCCGCATCCAGCTCCTATAATTCACCCCTCCACTTT.